A single T cell receptor (beta chain) is shown here with its context. Repertoires were generated with immunoSEQ multiplex PCR, while TCRdb's copy carries only in-frame clones and drops some. This sample has about 200,000 clones, with about nine tenths found just once. The sample comes from a study of blood T cell repertoires in COVID-19. What was sequenced was peripheral blood. The receptor was derived from a man younger than 35 with active or convalescent COVID-19.

The CDR3 here is CASSLTISDTQYF. CDR3 nucleotides: TGTGCCAGCAGCTTAACAATCTCGGATACGCAGTATTTT. J is TRBJ2-3 and V is TRBV7-6; D not resolved. V was shortened by 2 bases and J by 6 bases, with 9 bases between the two germline ends. This CDR3 comprises 13 residues. CDR1 and CDR2 (germline): SGHVS, FNYEAQ.